Described below is a single TCR beta chain sequence and its context. Its antigen remains unidentified. CDR3 length: 17 amino acids. V was pared by 1 base and J by 1 base, with 4 bases of the junction left unmatched. Per the germline V gene, CDR1 is SGHTA and CDR2 is FQGTGA. These data originate in a study of CD8 T cells in ankylosing spondylitis. MiXCR was run by TCRdb on the 5' RACE reads, yielding one entry per CDR3 protein. The sample lists roughly 68,000 distinct CDR3 sequences; approximately 5.7% were seen once. Notes on the study in general: Clones tied to disease were said to be significantly enriched in matched ankylosing spondylitis synovial fluid. Seemingly characteristic of ankylosing spondylitis blood was a TCR beta motif consisting of about 8 highly homologous variants.

The chain links TRBV7-3 to TRBJ2-1; 10 bases agree with TRBD2. Material: synovial fluid, either unsorted or a sorted T cell fraction (not recorded which). This TCR derives from a male donor with ankylosing spondylitis. CDR3 nucleotides: TGTGCCAGCAGCTTAAGCTCTAGCGGGAGTTCCTACAATGAGCAGTTCTTC. It yields the protein CASSLSSSGSSYNEQFF.